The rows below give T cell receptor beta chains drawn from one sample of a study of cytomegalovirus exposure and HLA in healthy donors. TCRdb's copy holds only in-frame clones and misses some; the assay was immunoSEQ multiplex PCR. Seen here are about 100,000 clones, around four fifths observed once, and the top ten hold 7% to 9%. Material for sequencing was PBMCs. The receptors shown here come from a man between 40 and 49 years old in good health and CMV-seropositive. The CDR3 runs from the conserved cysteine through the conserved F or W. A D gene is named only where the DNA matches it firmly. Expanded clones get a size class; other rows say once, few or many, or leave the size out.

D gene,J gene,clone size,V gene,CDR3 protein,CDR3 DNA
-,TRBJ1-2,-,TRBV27,CASSQTISYGYTF,TGTGCCAGCAGCCAAACAATCTCCTATGGCTACACCTTC
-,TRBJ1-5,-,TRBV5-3,CARRYTAYSNQPQHF,TGTGCCAGAAGATATACAGCTTATAGCAATCAGCCCCAGCATTTT
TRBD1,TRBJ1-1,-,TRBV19,CASSDATGTEAFF,TGTGCCAGTAGTGATGCGACAGGGACTGAAGCTTTCTTT
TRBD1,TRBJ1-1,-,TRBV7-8,CASNNPQQGSTEAFF,TGTGCCAGCAACAATCCTCAACAGGGGAGCACTGAAGCTTTCTTT
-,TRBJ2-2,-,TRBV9,CASSVDSGLNTGELFF,TGTGCCAGCAGCGTAGATAGCGGACTGAACACCGGGGAGCTGTTTTTT
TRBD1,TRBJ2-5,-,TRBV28,CASSPPGTGGGETQYF,TGTGCCAGCAGTCCACCCGGGACAGGGGGCGGCGAGACCCAGTACTTC
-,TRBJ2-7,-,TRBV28,CASRSTGERSYEQYF,TGTGCCAGCAGATCAACGGGAGAAAGGTCCTACGAGCAGTACTTC
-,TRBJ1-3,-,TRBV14,CASSQAGGVSIYF,TGTGCCAGCAGCCAAGCAGGAGGAGTTTCCATATATTTT
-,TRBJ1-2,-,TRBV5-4,CASSLRTDFFGYTF,TGTGCCAGCAGCCTACGGACAGACTTCTTTGGCTACACCTTC
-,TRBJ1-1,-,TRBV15,CATSRPAPGVTGNTEAFF,TGTGCCACCAGCAGACCGGCTCCTGGGGTTACAGGGAACACTGAAGCTTTCTTT
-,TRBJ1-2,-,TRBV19,CASSISGDYGYTF,TGTGCCAGTAGTATCTCAGGGGACTATGGCTACACCTTC
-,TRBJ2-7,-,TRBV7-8,CASSLVPGQHYEQYF,TGTGCCAGCAGCTTAGTACCGGGACAACACTACGAGCAGTACTTC
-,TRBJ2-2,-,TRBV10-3,CAISDRDTTNTGELFF,TGTGCCATCAGTGACAGGGACACCACGAACACCGGGGAGCTGTTTTTT
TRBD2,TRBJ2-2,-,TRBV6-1,CASSEERLALTGELFF,TGTGCCAGCAGTGAAGAGAGACTAGCGTTAACCGGGGAGCTGTTTTTT
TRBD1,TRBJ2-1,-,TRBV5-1,CANSFGSGQGAGNEQFF,TGCGCCAACAGCTTTGGTAGCGGACAGGGGGCGGGGAATGAGCAGTTCTTC
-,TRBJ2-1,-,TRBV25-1,CASSEGVAEFSYNEQFF,TGTGCCAGCAGTGAGGGCGTAGCGGAATTTTCCTACAATGAGCAGTTCTTC
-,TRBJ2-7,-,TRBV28,CASSSDLREQYF,TGTGCCAGCAGTTCCGATCTACGGGAGCAGTACTTC
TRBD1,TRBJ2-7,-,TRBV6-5,CASSARDRGGYEQYF,TGTGCCAGCAGTGCCCGGGACAGGGGGGGCTACGAGCAGTACTTC
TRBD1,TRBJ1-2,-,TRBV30,CAWSPKTGGFSYGYTF,TGTGCCTGGAGCCCTAAGACAGGGGGGTTTTCCTATGGCTACACCTTC
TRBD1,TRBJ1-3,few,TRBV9,CASSVEGQGRNTIYF,TGTGCCAGCAGCGTAGAGGGACAGGGGAGAAACACCATATATTTT
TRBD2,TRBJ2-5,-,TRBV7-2,CASSSSRLAGVRETQYF,TGTGCCAGCAGCTCCTCCCGACTAGCGGGAGTGCGAGAGACCCAGTACTTC
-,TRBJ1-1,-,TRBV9,CASSVAGGGPEAFF,TGTGCCAGCAGCGTAGCTGGGGGGGGTCCTGAAGCTTTCTTT
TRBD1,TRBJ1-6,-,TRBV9,CASRTGPIGNSPLHF,TGTGCCAGCCGGACAGGACCCATTGGGAATTCACCCCTCCACTTT
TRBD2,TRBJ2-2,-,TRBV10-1,CASSPGGAGRTGELFF,TGCGCCAGCAGCCCTGGAGGAGCGGGGCGCACCGGGGAGCTGTTTTTT
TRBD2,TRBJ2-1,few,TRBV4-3,CASSQDYGTSEDNEQFF,TGCGCCAGCAGCCAAGATTACGGGACTAGCGAGGACAATGAGCAGTTCTTC
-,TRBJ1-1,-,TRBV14,CASSSGGEGTEAFF,TGTGCCAGCAGTTCCGGGGGAGAAGGAACTGAAGCTTTCTTT
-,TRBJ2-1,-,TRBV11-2,CASTHRQEQFF,TGTGCCAGCACCCATCGACAGGAGCAGTTCTTC
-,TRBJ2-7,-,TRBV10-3,CAISDWTAYEQYF,TGTGCCATCAGTGATTGGACAGCCTACGAGCAGTACTTC
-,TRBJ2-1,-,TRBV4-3,CASRDLAYNEQFF,TGCGCCAGCAGGGACTTAGCCTACAATGAGCAGTTCTTC
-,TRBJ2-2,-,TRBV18,CASSLQAENTGELFF,TGTGCCAGCTCACTCCAGGCCGAAAACACCGGGGAGCTGTTTTTT
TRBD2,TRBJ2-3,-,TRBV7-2,CASSLTGRAGDTQYF,TGTGCCAGCAGCTTAACCGGGAGGGCCGGGGATACGCAGTATTTT
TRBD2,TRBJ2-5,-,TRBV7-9,CASSSTGGQETQYF,TGTGCCAGCAGCTCGACGGGAGGTCAAGAGACCCAGTACTTC
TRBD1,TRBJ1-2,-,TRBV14,CASSQQTGQGYTF,TGTGCCAGCAGCCAACAGACAGGGCAGGGCTACACCTTC
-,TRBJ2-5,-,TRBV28,CATRGMQTQYF,TGTGCCACCCGCGGGATGCAGACCCAGTACTTC
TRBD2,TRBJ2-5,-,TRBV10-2,CASRPGLADQETQYF,TGCGCCAGCAGGCCGGGACTAGCGGACCAAGAGACCCAGTACTTC
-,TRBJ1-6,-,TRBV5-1,CASSLVVGGQSSPLHF,TGCGCCAGCAGCTTGGTGGTCGGGGGGCAGAGTTCACCCCTCCACTTT
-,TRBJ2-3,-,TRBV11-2,CASTVDTFTDTQYF,TGTGCCAGCACCGTGGACACGTTCACAGATACGCAGTATTTT
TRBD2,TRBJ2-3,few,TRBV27,CASSPSSGRPSSTDTQYF,TGTGCCAGCAGTCCCTCTAGCGGGAGGCCGTCTAGCACAGATACGCAGTATTTT
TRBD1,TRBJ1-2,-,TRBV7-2,CASSLGTGNYGYTF,TGTGCCAGCAGCTTAGGGACAGGGAATTATGGCTACACCTTC
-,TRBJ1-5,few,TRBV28,CASTLQSPLPDQPQHF,TGTGCCAGCACCCTACAGTCCCCTTTACCTGATCAGCCCCAGCATTTT
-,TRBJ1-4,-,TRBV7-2,CASSLAEQGMGKLFF,TGTGCCAGCAGCTTAGCGGAGCAGGGAATGGGAAAACTGTTTTTT
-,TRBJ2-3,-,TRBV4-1,CASSQLTSTDTQYF,TGCGCCAGCAGCCAATTGACTAGCACAGATACGCAGTATTTT
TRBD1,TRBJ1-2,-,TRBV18,CASSPGTGYGYTF,TGTGCCAGCTCACCTGGGACAGGCTATGGCTACACCTTC
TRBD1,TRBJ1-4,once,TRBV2,CASTRGTVNEKLFF,TGTGCCAGCACCCGCGGGACAGTTAATGAAAAACTGTTTTTT
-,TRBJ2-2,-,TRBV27,CASQRGRNTGELFF,TGTGCCAGCCAACGGGGGAGGAACACCGGGGAGCTGTTTTTT
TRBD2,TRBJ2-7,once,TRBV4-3,CASSQETTTSGRSYEQYF,TGCGCCAGCAGCCAGGAGACCACCACTAGCGGGAGATCTTACGAGCAGTACTTC
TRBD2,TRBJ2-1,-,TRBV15,CATSTRAGGYNEQFF,TGTGCTACCAGCACTCGGGCGGGGGGATACAATGAGCAGTTCTTC
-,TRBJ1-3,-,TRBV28,CASSLGLGGRNTIYF,TGTGCCAGCAGTTTAGGATTAGGCGGTAGAAACACCATATATTTT
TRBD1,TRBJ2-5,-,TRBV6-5,CASSYGQGIAETQYF,TGTGCCAGCAGTTACGGACAGGGGATTGCAGAGACCCAGTACTTC
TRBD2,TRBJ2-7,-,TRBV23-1,CASSQRLPSGLSYEQYF,TGCGCCAGCAGTCAACGTCTTCCTAGCGGCCTCTCCTACGAGCAGTACTTC
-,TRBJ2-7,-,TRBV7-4,CASSLAGTRSYEQYF,TGTGCCAGCAGCTTAGCCGGGACTCGCTCCTACGAGCAGTACTTC
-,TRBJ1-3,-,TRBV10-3,CAISPGGRGNTIYF,TGTGCCATCAGCCCCGGAGGTCGCGGAAACACCATATATTTT
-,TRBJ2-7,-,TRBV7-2,CASSLDSGKTYEQYF,TGTGCCAGCAGCTTAGATAGCGGAAAGACCTACGAGCAGTACTTC